This note documents a single T cell receptor (beta chain) sequence. Its antigen specificity is not known. There are no base qualities to consult, and no much larger clone falls within one base. V sheds 3 bases and J sheds 2 bases, leaving 20 bases between their ends. From the cysteine through the phenylalanine, the CDR3 covers 17 amino acids. Here the CDR3 DNA is all that survives: 51 bases in frame from base 1. Via the germline V gene, CDR1 is MGHDK and CDR2 SYGVNS. The record originates from a study of blood T cells in healthy people across ages (dated by TCRdb to between 2014 and 2016). Study-wide context: In model experiments, roughly one uniquely barcoded TCR beta cDNA molecule per two T cells was captured by template switching. To track age-related changes in TCR beta repertoire diversity, the study relied on deep sequencing normalized with unique cDNA molecular identifiers. The donors were split into four age groups: young (average around 15 years), middle-aged (over 35), aged (more than 60) and long-lived (approximately 89). To avoid experimental bias, donors of different ages were distributed randomly across sequencing lanes. Using the same blood draw, the study looked at two additional independent replicas of 1 million unique cDNA reads for two donors, one aged 18 to 30 and the other aged 80 or older.

Library generation was performed with 5' RACE. The second PCR ran for roughly 6 to 11 cycles and used a J-beta primer mix along with a sample-barcoded 5' primer. Each TCR beta cDNA molecule received a unique molecular identifier from a template-switch 5' adaptor carrying 12 random nucleotides. At least 2.5 million CDR3-containing paired-end reads were obtained from each sample. The Mint cDNA synthesis kit, primed by a TRBC-specific oligonucleotide, was used to synthesize first-strand cDNA from all RNA. Following uracil-DNA glycosylase treatment, all cDNA underwent a first 18-cycle PCR with the universal primers M1SS and BC2_uni_R. The authors' pipeline ran thus. For normalization, 1 million high-quality reads were randomly selected from each sample, with every read carrying a distinct molecular identifier. Instead of being binned into consensus sequences, reads that shared molecular identifiers were thrown out. MiTCR, set to a Q25 quality threshold and the strictest error-elimination algorithm, was used for CDR3 identification, clonotype clustering and error correction. A nonparametric unseen species model using Euler transformation provided a lower-bound estimate of total TCR beta diversity. The public reads were reanalyzed by TCRdb: fastp trimming at Q25, MiXCR alignment, in-frame beta chains only. Here each entry gathers all rows of one CDR3 protein and keeps the most common genes and DNA. These V and J calls originate from TCRdb's pipeline instead of the authors' own analysis. The sample data list 1.8 million or so distinct CDR3 sequences, and approximately 40% of these were observed just once. The ten biggest clones cover about 23% of the sample.

The donors were 40 or so Caucasian individuals from Russia, aged roughly 6 to 100 years, who were systemically healthy. Roughly 10 milliliters of peripheral blood were collected from each donor into EDTA-treated Vacutainer tubes. PBMCs were isolated by Ficoll-Paque density-gradient centrifugation, with at least 7 million obtained per sample. Total RNA, at least 6 micrograms per sample, was extracted from PBMCs with Trizol reagent. For every donor, an aliquot of PBMCs went through flow cytometry to measure the percentages of naive CD45RAhigh/CD27high T cells. The full study reports these points: Observed TCR beta diversity per million T cells fell roughly linearly with age, and a significant reduction was already apparent by age around 36. The percentage of naive T cells measured by flow cytometry correlated strongly with observed TCR beta diversity. Donor CMV infection status was unknown, potentially confounding age-related changes in expanded clonotypes. Compared with the aged group, more naive CD4+ T cells, fewer expanded clones and increased TCR diversity were shown by the long-lived group, suggesting age selection. Estimates of total diversity from one million sequenced T cells were regarded as lower bounds and underestimates. Because profiling used bulk unsorted PBMCs, naive and antigen-experienced compartments could not be compared conclusively.

Sequencing was done on a sample of blood. This TCR came from a human donor in good health. The receptor chain draws on TRBV25-1 and TRBJ2-7, and possibly TRBD1, on 6 matching bases. The CDR3 has the sequence CASSEMGWAGAPYEQYF. In nucleotides, the sequence is TGTGCCAGCAGTGAGATGGGGTGGGCAGGGGCTCCCTACGAGCAGTACTTC.